The rows below give T cell receptor beta chains drawn from one sample of a study of blood T cell repertoires in COVID-19. Profiling relied on immunoSEQ multiplex PCR, and the TCRdb table lists in-frame clones only, not all of them. The sample shows fewer than 450,000 clones, under 95% of them seen only once. The sample taken for sequencing was peripheral blood. These receptors were collected from a woman aged 18-30 years who had recovered from COVID-19. The conserved cysteine and the conserved F or W are not part of the CDR3 here. The D gene is left open where the match is weak.

CDR3aa | v_gene | d_gene | j_gene
ASSLRNIQY | TRBV19 | . | TRBJ2-4
ASSPRAGGYT | TRBV7-9 | . | TRBJ1-2
ASTTGQTGNTIY | TRBV6-5 | TRBD1 | TRBJ1-3
ASRYLLAGGTDTQY | TRBV5-6 | TRBD2 | TRBJ2-3
ASSLTFSSYNSPLH | TRBV5-1 | . | TRBJ1-6
ASSQTGGINEKLF | TRBV11-3 | TRBD1 | TRBJ1-4
ASSPLVDRGSGELF | TRBV27 | TRBD1 | TRBJ2-2
ASSQGPGNTIY | TRBV19 | . | TRBJ1-3
ASSLPGTENTEAF | TRBV5-4 | TRBD1 | TRBJ1-1
ASSPIGTSLWDEQF | TRBV4-3 | TRBD2 | TRBJ2-1
ASSRTGYGYT | TRBV6-5 | TRBD1 | TRBJ1-2
ASSIGAGGSLNEQF | TRBV19 | TRBD2 | TRBJ2-1
ASSRDRGILETQY | TRBV7-7 | TRBD1 | TRBJ2-5
ASSLDPQGWGKHEQF | TRBV11-3 | . | TRBJ2-1
ASSRRLVGEQF | TRBV6-2/TRBV6-3 | . | TRBJ2-1
ATKPGLAGVGSTDTQY | TRBV27 | TRBD2 | TRBJ2-3
ASSDEYHYGYT | TRBV25-1 | . | TRBJ1-2
ASSARLAGGGETQY | TRBV7-2 | TRBD2 | TRBJ2-5
ASSTSGAFNEKLF | TRBV11-3 | . | TRBJ1-4
ASRAGGSQETQY | TRBV5-1 | TRBD2 | TRBJ2-5
AISESRGATGYT | TRBV10-3 | . | TRBJ1-2
ASSKGQGAYTEAF | TRBV19 | TRBD1 | TRBJ1-1
ASSPTGGRGYT | TRBV6-5 | . | TRBJ1-2
ASSGTGVNSPLH | TRBV7-2 | TRBD1 | TRBJ1-6
ASSRTSARSYNEQF | TRBV4-3 | TRBD2 | TRBJ2-1
ATSEGRTGPYGYT | TRBV24-1 | . | TRBJ1-2
ASSESRGAHGYT | TRBV10-1 | . | TRBJ1-2
SASQGRGLIVGKNIQY | TRBV20-1 | TRBD1 | TRBJ2-4
ASREGAGNEKLF | TRBV7-9 | TRBD1 | TRBJ1-4